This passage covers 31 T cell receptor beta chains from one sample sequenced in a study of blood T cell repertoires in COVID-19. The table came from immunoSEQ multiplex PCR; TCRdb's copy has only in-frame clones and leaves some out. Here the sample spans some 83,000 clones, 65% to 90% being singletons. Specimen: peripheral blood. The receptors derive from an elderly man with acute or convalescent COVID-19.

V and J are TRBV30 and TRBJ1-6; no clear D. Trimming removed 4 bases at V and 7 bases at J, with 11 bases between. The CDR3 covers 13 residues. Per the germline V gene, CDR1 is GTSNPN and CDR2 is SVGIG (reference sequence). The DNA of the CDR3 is TGTGCCTGGAAGAGAACAGCAAATTCACCCCTCCACTTT. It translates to CAWKRTANSPLHF. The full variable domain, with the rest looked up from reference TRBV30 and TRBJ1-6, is SQTIHQWPATLVQPVGSPLSLECTVEGTSNPNLYWYRQAAGRGLQLLFYSVGIGQISSEVPQNLSASRPQDRQFILSSKKLLLSDSGFYLCAWKRTANSPLHFGNGTRLTVT.

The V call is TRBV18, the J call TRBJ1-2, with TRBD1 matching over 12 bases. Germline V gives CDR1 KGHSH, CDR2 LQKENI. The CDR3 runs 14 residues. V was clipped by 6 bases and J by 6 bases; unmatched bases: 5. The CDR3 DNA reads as TGTGCCAGCTCCGGGACAGGGGGCTTCAATGGCTACACCTTC. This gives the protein CASSGTGGFNGYTF.

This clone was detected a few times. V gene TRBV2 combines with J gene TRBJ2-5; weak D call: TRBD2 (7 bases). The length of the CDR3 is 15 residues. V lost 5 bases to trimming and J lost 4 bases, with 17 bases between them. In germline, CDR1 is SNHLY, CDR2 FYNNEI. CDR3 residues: CASSRRGAGGETQYF. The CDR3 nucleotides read TGTGCCAGCAGTCGACGGGGGGCAGGAGGAGAGACCCAGTACTTC.

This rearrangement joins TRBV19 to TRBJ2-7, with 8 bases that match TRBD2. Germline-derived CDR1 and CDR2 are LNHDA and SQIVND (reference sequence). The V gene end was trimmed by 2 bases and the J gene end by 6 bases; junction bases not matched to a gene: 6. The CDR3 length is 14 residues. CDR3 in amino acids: CASSITGRASEQYF. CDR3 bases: TGTGCCAGTAGTATAACCGGGAGGGCCTCCGAGCAGTACTTC.

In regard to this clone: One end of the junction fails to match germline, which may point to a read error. CDR3 region: CASSLEEGRGKDF. The CDR3 coding sequence is TGTGCCAGCAGTCTTGAAGAGGGCAGGGGTAAGGATTTT. The rearrangement links TRBV12-3 or TRBV12-4 to TRBJ1-3; TRBD1 is a possible D gene (6 bases). The CDR3 has 13 amino acids.

In DNA form, the CDR3 reads TGTGCCAGCAGTGAAGCGGGCAGGGCAGGAGTAGCTTTCTTT. Encoded protein: CASSEAGRAGVAFF. The chain joins TRBV6-1 to TRBJ1-1; tentatively, D is TRBD1 (5 bases). The CDR3 is made up of 14 amino acids. Trimming left V 0 bases short and J 10 bases short, with 15 bases between. Germline V gene sequence: CDR1 MNHNS, CDR2 SASEGT.

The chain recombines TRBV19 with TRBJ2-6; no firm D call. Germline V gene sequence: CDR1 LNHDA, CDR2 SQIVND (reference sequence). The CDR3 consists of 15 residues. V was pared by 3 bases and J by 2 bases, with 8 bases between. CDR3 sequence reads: CASSIGGAGANVLTF. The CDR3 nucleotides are TGTGCCAGTAGTATCGGTGGTGCTGGGGCCAACGTCCTGACTTTC.

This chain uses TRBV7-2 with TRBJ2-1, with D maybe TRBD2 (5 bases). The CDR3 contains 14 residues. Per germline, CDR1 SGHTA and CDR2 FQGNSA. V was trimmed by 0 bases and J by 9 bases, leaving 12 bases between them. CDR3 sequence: CASSLALGVGEQFF. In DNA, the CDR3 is TGTGCCAGCAGCTTAGCGCTCGGGGTGGGTGAGCAGTTCTTC.

The CDR3 coding sequence is TGTGCCAGCAGCAAGGGACAGGGGAAGTGGGAGACCCAGTACTTC. Translated: CASSKGQGKWETQYF. This rearrangement joins TRBV5-6 to TRBJ2-5; 10 nucleotides line up with TRBD1. CDR3 length: 15 residues. V lost 4 bases, J lost 5 bases, and 8 bases stayed unmatched. In germline, CDR1 is SGHDT, CDR2 YYEEEE.

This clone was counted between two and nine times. The DNA of the CDR3 is TGCGCCAGCAGCTGGACGCGACAGGGAGCGAATTCACCCCTCCACTTT. As protein: CASSWTRQGANSPLHF. The chain links TRBV5-1 to TRBJ1-6; TRBD1 matches at 7 bases. CDR3 length equals 16 residues. CDR1 is SGHRS, CDR2 YFSETQ, per germline. V gave up 3 bases and J gave up 7 bases; unmatched junction bases: 10.

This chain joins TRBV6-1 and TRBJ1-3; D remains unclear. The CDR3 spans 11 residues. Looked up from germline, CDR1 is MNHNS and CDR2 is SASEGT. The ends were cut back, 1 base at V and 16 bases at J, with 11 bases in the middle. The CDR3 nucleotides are TGTGCCAGCAGTGAAGAAAATGGGGAGTATTTT. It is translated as CASSEENGEYF.

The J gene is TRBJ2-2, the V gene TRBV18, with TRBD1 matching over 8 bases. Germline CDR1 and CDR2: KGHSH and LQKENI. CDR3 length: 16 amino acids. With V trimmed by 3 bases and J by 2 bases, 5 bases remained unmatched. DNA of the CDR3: TGTGCCAGCTCACCCTCGGACAGGGACAACACCGGGGAGCTGTTTTTT. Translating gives CASSPSDRDNTGELFF.

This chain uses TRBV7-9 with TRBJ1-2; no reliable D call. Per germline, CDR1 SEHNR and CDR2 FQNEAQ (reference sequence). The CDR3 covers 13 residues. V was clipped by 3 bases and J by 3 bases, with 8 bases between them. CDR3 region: CASSFGQDYGYTF. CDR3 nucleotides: TGTGCCAGCAGCTTCGGCCAGGACTATGGCTACACCTTC.

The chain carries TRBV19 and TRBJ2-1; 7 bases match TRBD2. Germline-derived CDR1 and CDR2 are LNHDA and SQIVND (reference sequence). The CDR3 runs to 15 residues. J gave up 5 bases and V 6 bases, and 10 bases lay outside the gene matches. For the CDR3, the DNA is TGTGCCAGTAGCGCCTCTAGCGGTAGGAACAATGAGCAGTTCTTC. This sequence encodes CASSASSGRNNEQFF.

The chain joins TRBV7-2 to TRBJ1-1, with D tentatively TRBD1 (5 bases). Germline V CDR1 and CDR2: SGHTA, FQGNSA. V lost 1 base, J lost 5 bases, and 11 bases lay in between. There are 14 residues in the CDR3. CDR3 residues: CASSLGSGYTEAFF. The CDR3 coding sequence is TGTGCCAGCAGCTTAGGGTCAGGGTATACTGAAGCTTTCTTT.

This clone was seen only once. This CDR3 reads CASSYGIAGVRETQYF. The CDR3 DNA reads TGTGCCAGCAGTTACGGTATAGCGGGAGTACGAGAGACCCAGTACTTC. The V call is TRBV6-5, the J call TRBJ2-5, with TRBD2 matching 9 bases. The CDR3 loop spans 16 amino acids. Germline V gene sequence: CDR1 MNHEY, CDR2 SVGAGI. V was pared by 2 bases and J by 4 bases, with 8 bases of the junction left unmatched.

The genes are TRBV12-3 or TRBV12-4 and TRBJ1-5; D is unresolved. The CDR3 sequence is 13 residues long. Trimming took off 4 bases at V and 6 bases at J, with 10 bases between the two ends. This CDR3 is CASSSAGSQPQHF. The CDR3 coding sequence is TGTGCCAGCAGTTCGGCGGGGAGTCAGCCCCAGCATTTT.

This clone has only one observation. The CDR3 here is CASSPGTSVLAKNIQYF. CDR3 DNA: TGCGCCAGCAGCCCAGGGACTAGCGTCTTAGCCAAAAACATTCAGTACTTC. The V gene is TRBV5-1, the J gene TRBJ2-4; 10 bases agree with TRBD2. The junction had 7 bases not matched to a gene; V was cut back by 4 bases and J by 0 bases. The length of the CDR3 is 17 residues. The germline V gene encodes CDR1 SGHRS and CDR2 YFSETQ.

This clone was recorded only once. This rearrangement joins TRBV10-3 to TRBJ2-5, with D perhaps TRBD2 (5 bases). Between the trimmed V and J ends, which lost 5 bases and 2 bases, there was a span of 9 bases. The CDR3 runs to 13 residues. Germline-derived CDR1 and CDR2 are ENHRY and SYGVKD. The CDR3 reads CAISRTGQETQYF. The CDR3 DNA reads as TGTGCCATCAGTCGTACGGGGCAAGAGACCCAGTACTTC.

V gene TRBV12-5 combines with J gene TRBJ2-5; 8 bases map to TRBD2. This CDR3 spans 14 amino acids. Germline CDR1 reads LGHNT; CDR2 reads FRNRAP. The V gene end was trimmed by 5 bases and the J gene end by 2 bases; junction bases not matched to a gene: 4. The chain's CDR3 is CASGPGGPQETQYF. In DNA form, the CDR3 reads TGTGCTAGTGGTCCGGGAGGGCCTCAAGAGACCCAGTACTTC.

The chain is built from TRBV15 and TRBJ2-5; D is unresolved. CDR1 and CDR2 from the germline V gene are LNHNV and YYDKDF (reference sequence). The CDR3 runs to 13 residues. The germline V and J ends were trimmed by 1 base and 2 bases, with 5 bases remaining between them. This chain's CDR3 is CATSRAVQETQYF. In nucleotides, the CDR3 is TGTGCCACCAGCAGAGCGGTGCAAGAGACCCAGTACTTC.

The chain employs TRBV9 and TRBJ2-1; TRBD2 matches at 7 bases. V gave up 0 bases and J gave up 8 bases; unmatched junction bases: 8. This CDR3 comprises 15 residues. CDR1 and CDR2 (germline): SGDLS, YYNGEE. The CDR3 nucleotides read TGTGCCAGCAGCGTAGGGGACTACCAAGCCCATGAGCAGTTCTTC. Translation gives CASSVGDYQAHEQFF.

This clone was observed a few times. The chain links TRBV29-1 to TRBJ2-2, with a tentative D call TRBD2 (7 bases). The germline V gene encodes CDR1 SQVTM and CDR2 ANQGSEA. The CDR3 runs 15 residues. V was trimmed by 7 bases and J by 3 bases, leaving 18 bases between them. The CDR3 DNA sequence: TGCAGCGCGAGGGGGAGGGACGGAGACACCGGGGAGCTGTTTTTT. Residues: CSARGRDGDTGELFF.

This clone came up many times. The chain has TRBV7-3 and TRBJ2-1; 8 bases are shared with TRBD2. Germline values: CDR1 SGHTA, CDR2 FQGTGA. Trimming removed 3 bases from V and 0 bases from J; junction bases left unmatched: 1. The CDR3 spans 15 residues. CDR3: CASSLGTSSYNEQFF. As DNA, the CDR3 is TGTGCCAGCAGCTTGGGGACTAGCTCCTACAATGAGCAGTTCTTC.

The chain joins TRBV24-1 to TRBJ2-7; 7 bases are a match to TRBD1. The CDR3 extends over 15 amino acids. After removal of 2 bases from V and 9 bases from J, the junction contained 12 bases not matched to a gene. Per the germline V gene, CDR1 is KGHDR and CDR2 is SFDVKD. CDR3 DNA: TGTGCCACCAGTGATTATGGGACAGCCCTACGTGGGCAGTACTTC. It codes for CATSDYGTALRGQYF.

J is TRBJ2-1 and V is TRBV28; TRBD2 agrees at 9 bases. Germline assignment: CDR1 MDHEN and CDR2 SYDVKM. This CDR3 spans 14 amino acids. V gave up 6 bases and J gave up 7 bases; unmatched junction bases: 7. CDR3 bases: TGTGCCAGCAGGGCGGGAGGGACCTTAAATGAGCAGTTCTTC. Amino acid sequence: CASRAGGTLNEQFF.

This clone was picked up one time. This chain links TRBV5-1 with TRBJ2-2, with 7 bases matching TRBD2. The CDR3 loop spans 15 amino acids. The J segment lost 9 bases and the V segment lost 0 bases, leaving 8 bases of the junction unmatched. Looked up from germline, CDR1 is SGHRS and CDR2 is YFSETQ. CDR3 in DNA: TGCGCCAGCAGCTTGGAGGCGGGGGTAGGCCGGGAGCTGTTTTTT. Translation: CASSLEAGVGRELFF.

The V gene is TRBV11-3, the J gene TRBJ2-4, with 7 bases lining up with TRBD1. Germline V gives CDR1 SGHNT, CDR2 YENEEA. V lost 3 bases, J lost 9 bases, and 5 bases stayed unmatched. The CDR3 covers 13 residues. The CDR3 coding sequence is TGTGCCAGCAGCTTTAACAGGGGATCCATTCAGTACTTC. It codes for CASSFNRGSIQYF.

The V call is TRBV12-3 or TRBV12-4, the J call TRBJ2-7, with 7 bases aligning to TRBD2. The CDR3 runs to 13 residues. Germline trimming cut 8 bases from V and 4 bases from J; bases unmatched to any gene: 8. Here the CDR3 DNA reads TGTGCCAGCGGCGGGAGTCCCCTTTACGAGCAGTACTTC. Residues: CASGGSPLYEQYF.

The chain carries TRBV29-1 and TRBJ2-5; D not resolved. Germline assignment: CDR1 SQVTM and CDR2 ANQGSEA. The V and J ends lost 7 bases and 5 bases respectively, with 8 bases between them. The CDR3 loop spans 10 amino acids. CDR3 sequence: CSGYRETQYF. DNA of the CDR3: TGCAGCGGGTATCGGGAGACCCAGTACTTC.

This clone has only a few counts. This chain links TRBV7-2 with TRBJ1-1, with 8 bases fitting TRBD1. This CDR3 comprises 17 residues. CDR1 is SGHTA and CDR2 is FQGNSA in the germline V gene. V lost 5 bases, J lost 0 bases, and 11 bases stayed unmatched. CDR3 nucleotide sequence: TGTGCCAGCAGCAGACAGTCCCGGGACAGGTTGAACACTGAAGCTTTCTTT. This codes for CASSRQSRDRLNTEAFF.